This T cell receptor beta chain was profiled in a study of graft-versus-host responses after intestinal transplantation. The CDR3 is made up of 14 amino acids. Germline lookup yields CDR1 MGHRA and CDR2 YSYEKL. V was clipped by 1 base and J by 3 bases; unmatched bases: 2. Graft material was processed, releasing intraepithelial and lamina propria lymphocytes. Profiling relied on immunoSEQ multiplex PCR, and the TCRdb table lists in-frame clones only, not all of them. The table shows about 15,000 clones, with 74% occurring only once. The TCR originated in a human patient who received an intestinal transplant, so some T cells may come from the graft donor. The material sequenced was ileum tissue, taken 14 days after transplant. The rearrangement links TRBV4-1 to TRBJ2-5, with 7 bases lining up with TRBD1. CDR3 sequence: CASSQGDREETQYF. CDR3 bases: TGCGCCAGCAGCCAAGGTGACAGGGAAGAGACCCAGTACTTC.